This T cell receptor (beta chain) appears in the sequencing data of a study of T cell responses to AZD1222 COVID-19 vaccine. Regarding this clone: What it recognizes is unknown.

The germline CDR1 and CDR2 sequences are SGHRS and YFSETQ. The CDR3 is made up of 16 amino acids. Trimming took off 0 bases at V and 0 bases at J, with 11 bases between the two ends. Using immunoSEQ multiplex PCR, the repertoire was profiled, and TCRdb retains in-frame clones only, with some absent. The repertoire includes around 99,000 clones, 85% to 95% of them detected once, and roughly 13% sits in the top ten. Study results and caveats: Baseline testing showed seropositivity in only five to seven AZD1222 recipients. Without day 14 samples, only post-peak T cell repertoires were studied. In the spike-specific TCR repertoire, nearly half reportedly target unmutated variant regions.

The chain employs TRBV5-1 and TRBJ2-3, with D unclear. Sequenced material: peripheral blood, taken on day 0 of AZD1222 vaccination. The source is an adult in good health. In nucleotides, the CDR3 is TGCGCCAGCAGCTTGGTGTCGCTAGGTAGCACAGATACGCAGTATTTT. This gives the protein CASSLVSLGSTDTQYF.